A selection of T cell receptor beta chains follows, all from one sample in a study of T-cell memory formation after mild COVID-19. MiXCR, run by TCRdb on the 5' RACE reads, gives a single entry per CDR3 protein. This sample has some 300,000 distinct CDR3 sequences, with around 20% found just once. Sequenced input: PBMCs or a T cell subset sorted from them (not recorded which). The receptors derive from a man aged 18 to 30 who had mild COVID-19 (a few samples of this study predate the infection). Cell type and time point are not known. Both conserved end residues are part of each CDR3. A D gene is named only where the DNA matches it firmly. Rows give clone size only sometimes, using once, few, many, or a class for an expanded clone.

TRBD1 | TRBJ1-6 | few | TRBV5-1 | TGCGCCAGCAGCACCGGACAGGGGGGTTCACCCCTCCACTTT | CASSTGQGGSPLHF
NA | TRBJ2-1 | many | TRBV5-6 | TGTGCCAGCAGCTTCTTGGTGATCAGGGATGAGCAGTTCTTC | CASSFLVIRDEQFF
TRBD1 | TRBJ1-2 | NA | TRBV5-1 | TGCGCCAGCAGCGGCGGGACAGTTATTAATGGCTACACCTTC | CASSGGTVINGYTF
NA | TRBJ1-3 | NA | TRBV6-5 | TGTGCCAGCAGTGGGACGTACTCTGGAAACACCATATATTTT | CASSGTYSGNTIYF
NA | TRBJ1-2 | few | TRBV6-5 | TGTGCCAGCAGATCCCTGGGATCCTATGGCTACACCTTC | CASRSLGSYGYTF
NA | TRBJ2-5 | few | TRBV6-2/TRBV6-3 | TGTGCCAGCTCCGCTACGCATGAGACCCAGTACTTC | CASSATHETQYF
TRBD1 | TRBJ2-1 | many | TRBV6-4 | TGTGCCAGCAGTGACCGAAGACAGGGAGAGATCTTCTTC | CASSDRRQGEIFF
NA | TRBJ2-5 | few | TRBV6-4 | TGTGCCAGCAGGAAGACAGGCTCCCCATGGGAGACCCAGTACTTC | CASRKTGSPWETQYF
NA | TRBJ1-5 | few | TRBV9 | TGTGCCAGCAGCGTCGGGATGGGGCAGGGTCAGGGCCTGGCTGGCAATCAGCCCCAGCATTTT | CASSVGMGQGQGLAGNQPQHF
TRBD2 | TRBJ2-5 | once | TRBV10-3 | TGTGCCATCAGTGAGGGGACTAGCGGACAAGAGACCCAGTACTTC | CAISEGTSGQETQYF
NA | TRBJ2-6 | NA | TRBV7-9 | TGTGCCAGCAGCTACGACTTCAACGTCCTGACTTTC | CASSYDFNVLTF
TRBD1 | TRBJ1-1 | few | TRBV5-1 | TGCGCCAGCAGCTCATCCGGGACAGGGGATGAAGCTTTCTTT | CASSSSGTGDEAFF
NA | TRBJ2-3 | NA | TRBV4-3 | TGCGCCAGCAGCCACCATGGGGGGAGCACAGATACGCAGTATTTT | CASSHHGGSTDTQYF
TRBD2 | TRBJ2-1 | NA | TRBV20-1 | TGCAGTGCTAGATCCGGGGGGGCCTCGTACAATGAGCAGTTCTTC | CSARSGGASYNEQFF
NA | TRBJ2-1 | few | TRBV6-1 | TGTGCCAGCAGTGAGACAGGTATCTACAATGAGCAGTTCTTC | CASSETGIYNEQFF
TRBD1 | TRBJ2-1 | NA | TRBV7-2 | TGTGCCAGCAGCTTAGTTCCTGGACAGGGCTATGAGCAGTTCTTC | CASSLVPGQGYEQFF
NA | TRBJ1-1 | few | TRBV4-2 | TGTGCCAGCAGCCAAGACTGGGTCGGCGCTGAAGCTTTCTTT | CASSQDWVGAEAFF
NA | TRBJ2-3 | few | TRBV28 | TGTGCCAGCGTAGGCTTGCAGGTCCGAGATACGCAGTATTTT | CASVGLQVRDTQYF
NA | TRBJ1-2 | NA | TRBV5-1 | TGCGCCAGCAGCTTGGATATAGGGAAGCATGGCTACACCTTC | CASSLDIGKHGYTF
NA | TRBJ1-2 | many | TRBV2 | TGTGCCAGCGGATACAGACAGAACTATGGCTACACCTTC | CASGYRQNYGYTF
TRBD2 | TRBJ2-3 | many | TRBV12-3/TRBV12-4 | TGTGCCAGCAGTTTGGGCGGGGGGGTTTCGGATACGCAGTATTTT | CASSLGGGVSDTQYF
NA | TRBJ2-3 | few | TRBV7-2 | TGTGCCAGCAGCCCTTCATGGGGGCCTGATACGCAGTATTTT | CASSPSWGPDTQYF
NA | TRBJ2-3 | NA | TRBV24-1 | TGTGCCACCAGTGATCCCGGGGCCAGTGGCCCAGATACGCAGTATTTT | CATSDPGASGPDTQYF
NA | TRBJ1-1 | NA | TRBV6-2/TRBV6-3 | TGTGCCAGCAGTTACGCAGGCCTTGAGGGTACTGAAGCTTTCTTT | CASSYAGLEGTEAFF
NA | TRBJ1-2 | many | TRBV20-1 | TGCAGAGCCGGGACGGTAACGTTCGGCTACACCTTC | CRAGTVTFGYTF
TRBD1 | TRBJ1-4 | many | TRBV5-5 | TGTGCCAGCAGCTACGAAGGGACAGGGGAAAAACTGTTTTTT | CASSYEGTGEKLFF
NA | TRBJ2-1 | NA | TRBV19 | TGTGCCAGTAGTATGCTGGGGGCGAATGAGCAGTTCTTC | CASSMLGANEQFF
NA | TRBJ1-2 | NA | TRBV24-1 | TGTGCCACCAGTGATTCCGGGGGGCATGACTATGGCTACACCTTC | CATSDSGGHDYGYTF
NA | TRBJ2-3 | many | TRBV29-1 | TGCAGCGTTAACGTGGGGAGCACAGATACGCAGTATTTT | CSVNVGSTDTQYF
TRBD1 | TRBJ2-7 | NA | TRBV5-6 | TGTGCCAGCAGGTTGACAGGGGGATCCTACGAGCAGTACTTC | CASRLTGGSYEQYF
TRBD2 | TRBJ2-3 | many | TRBV5-1 | TGCGCCAGCAGCTTGGCTACTAGCGGGGGAACAGATACGCAGTATTTT | CASSLATSGGTDTQYF
NA | TRBJ1-3 | few | TRBV5-6 | TGTGCCAGCAGCCTGTGGGGAAACACCATATATTTT | CASSLWGNTIYF
NA | TRBJ1-4 | NA | TRBV5-1 | TGCGCCAGCAGCCCCGGGGACTCTCGGGGGTATGAAAAACTGTTTTTT | CASSPGDSRGYEKLFF
NA | TRBJ1-5 | NA | TRBV9 | TGTGCCAGCAGCGTAGGAGGCAGTATTGGGCAGCCCCAGCATTTT | CASSVGGSIGQPQHF
NA | TRBJ2-6 | few | TRBV9 | TGTGCCAGCAGCCGAGCCAACGTCCTGACTTTC | CASSRANVLTF
TRBD2 | TRBJ2-3 | NA | TRBV11-2 | TGTGCCAGCAGCTTAGATTTACGGGGGGAGGCAGATACGCAGTATTTT | CASSLDLRGEADTQYF
NA | TRBJ1-1 | NA | TRBV18 | TGTGCCAGCTCACCATCCCAGGGAACGGACACTGAAGCTTTCTTT | CASSPSQGTDTEAFF
NA | TRBJ1-4 | NA | TRBV6-5 | TGTGCCAGCAGTGCAGGGCGTTCGGATGAAAAACTGTTTTTT | CASSAGRSDEKLFF
NA | TRBJ2-2 | few | TRBV4-1 | TGCGCCAGCAGCCAAGAAGTACCGGACCCCCGTTCCGGGGAGCTGTTTTTT | CASSQEVPDPRSGELFF
TRBD1 | TRBJ2-1 | many | TRBV20-1 | TGCAGTGCTACCCAGGACAGGGGGCTTGTCGATGAGCAGTTCTTC | CSATQDRGLVDEQFF
NA | TRBJ2-2 | few | TRBV10-3 | TGTGCCATCAGTGAGTCGCAGGCCCCCGGGGAGCTGTTTTTT | CAISESQAPGELFF
TRBD1 | TRBJ2-7 | NA | TRBV7-9 | TGTGCCAGCAGCCGGATCGGACAGGGAAGTTCCTACGAGCAGTACTTC | CASSRIGQGSSYEQYF
NA | TRBJ1-2 | once | TRBV30 | TGTGCCTGGAGTGGACCGTACCTAGACACCTTC | CAWSGPYLDTF
NA | TRBJ2-5 | NA | TRBV6-2/TRBV6-3 | TGTGCCAGCGACTCGAAGGGGACCCAGTACTTC | CASDSKGTQYF
TRBD2 | TRBJ2-1 | NA | TRBV7-3 | TGTGCCAGCAGCTTTAGCGGGGGGATGTACAATGAGCAGTTCTTC | CASSFSGGMYNEQFF